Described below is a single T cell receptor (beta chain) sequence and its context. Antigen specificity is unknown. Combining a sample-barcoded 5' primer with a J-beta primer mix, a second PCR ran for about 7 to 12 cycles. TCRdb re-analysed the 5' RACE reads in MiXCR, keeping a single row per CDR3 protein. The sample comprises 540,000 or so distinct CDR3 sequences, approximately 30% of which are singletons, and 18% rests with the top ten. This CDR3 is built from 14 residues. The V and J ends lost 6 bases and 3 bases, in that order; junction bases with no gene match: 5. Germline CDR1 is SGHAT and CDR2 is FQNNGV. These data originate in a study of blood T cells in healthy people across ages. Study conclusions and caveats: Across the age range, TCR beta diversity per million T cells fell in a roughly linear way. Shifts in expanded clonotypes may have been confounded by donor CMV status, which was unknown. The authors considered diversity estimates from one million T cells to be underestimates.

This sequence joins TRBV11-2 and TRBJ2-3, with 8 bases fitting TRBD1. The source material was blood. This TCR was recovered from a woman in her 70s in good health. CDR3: CASSWTGFTDTQYF. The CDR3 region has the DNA TGTGCCAGCAGTTGGACAGGGTTTACAGATACGCAGTATTTT.